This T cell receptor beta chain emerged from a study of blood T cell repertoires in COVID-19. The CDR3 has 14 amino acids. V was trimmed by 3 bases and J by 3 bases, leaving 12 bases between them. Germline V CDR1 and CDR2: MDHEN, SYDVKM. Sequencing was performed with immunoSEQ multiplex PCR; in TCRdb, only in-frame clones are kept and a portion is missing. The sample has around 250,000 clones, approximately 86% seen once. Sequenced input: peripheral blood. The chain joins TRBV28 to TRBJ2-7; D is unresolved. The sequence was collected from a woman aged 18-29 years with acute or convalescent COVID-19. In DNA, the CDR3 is TGTGCCAGCAGTTTTAGCACGCTGGGCTACGAGCAGTACTTC. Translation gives CASSFSTLGYEQYF. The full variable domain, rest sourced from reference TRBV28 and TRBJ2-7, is DVKVTQSSRYLVKRTGEKVFLECVQDMDHENMFWYRQDPGLGLRLIYFSYDVKMKEKGDIPEGYSVSREKKERFSLILESASTNQTSMYLCASSFSTLGYEQYFGPGTRLTVT.